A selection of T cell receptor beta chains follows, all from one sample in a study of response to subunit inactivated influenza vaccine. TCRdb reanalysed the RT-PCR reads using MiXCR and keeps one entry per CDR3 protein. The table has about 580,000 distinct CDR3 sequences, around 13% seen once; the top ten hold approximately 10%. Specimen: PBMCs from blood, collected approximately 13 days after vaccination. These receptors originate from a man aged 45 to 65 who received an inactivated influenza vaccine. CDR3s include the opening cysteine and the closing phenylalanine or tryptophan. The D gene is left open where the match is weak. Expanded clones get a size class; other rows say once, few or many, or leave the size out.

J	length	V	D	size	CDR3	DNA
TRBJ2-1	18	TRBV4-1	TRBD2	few	CASSRGGFGLASRNEQFF	TGCGCCAGCAGCCGCGGGGGATTTGGACTGGCCAGTCGGAATGAGCAGTTCTTC
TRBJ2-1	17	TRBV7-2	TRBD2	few	CASSLAAGGGSYNEQFF	TGTGCCAGCAGCTTAGCAGCGGGAGGCGGGTCCTACAATGAGCAGTTCTTC
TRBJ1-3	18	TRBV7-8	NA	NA	CASSLDASGQGSGNTIYF	TGTGCCAGCAGCTTAGATGCATCGGGACAAGGGTCTGGAAACACCATATATTTT
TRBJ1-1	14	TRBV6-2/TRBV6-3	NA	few	CASSYPRANTEAFF	TGTGCCAGCAGTTACCCCCGGGCTAACACTGAAGCTTTCTTT
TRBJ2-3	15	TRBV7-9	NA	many	CASSSYVYYTDTQYF	TGTGCCAGCAGCTCCTACGTTTATTACACAGATACGCAGTATTTT
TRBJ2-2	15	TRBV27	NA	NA	CASSQLGSPTGELFF	TGTGCCAGCAGTCAGTTGGGCAGCCCCACCGGGGAGCTGTTTTTT
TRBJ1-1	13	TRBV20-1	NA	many	CSASSQLNTEAFF	TGCAGTGCTAGTTCCCAGCTGAACACTGAAGCTTTCTTT
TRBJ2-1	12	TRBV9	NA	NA	CASSDSSNEQFF	TGTGCCAGCAGCGATAGCAGCAATGAGCAGTTCTTC
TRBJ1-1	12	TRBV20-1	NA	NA	CSASRTVSEAFF	TGCAGTGCTAGTCGGACAGTCTCTGAAGCTTTCTTT
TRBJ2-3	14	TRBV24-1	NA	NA	CATGTTTSTDTQYF	TGTGCCACCGGAACAACCACTAGCACAGATACGCAGTATTTT
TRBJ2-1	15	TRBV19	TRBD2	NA	CATTTLAGGRNEQFF	TGTGCCACCACAACCCTAGCGGGGGGCAGGAATGAGCAGTTCTTC
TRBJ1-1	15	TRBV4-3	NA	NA	CASSPQGGESTEAFF	TGCGCCAGCAGCCCCCAGGGAGGGGAGAGCACTGAAGCTTTCTTT
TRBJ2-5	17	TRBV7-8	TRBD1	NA	CASSPDLGTGVQETQYF	TGTGCCAGCAGCCCCGATCTAGGAACAGGGGTCCAAGAGACCCAGTACTTC
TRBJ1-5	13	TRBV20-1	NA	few	CSVSPGVNQPQHF	TGCAGTGTTTCCCCCGGAGTCAATCAGCCCCAGCATTTT
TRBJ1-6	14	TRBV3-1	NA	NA	CASSQDHAGSPLHF	TGTGCCAGCAGCCAGGACCACGCCGGTTCACCCCTCCACTTT
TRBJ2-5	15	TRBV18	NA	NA	CASSPLLAPQETQYF	TGTGCCAGCTCACCTCTCCTAGCGCCACAAGAGACCCAGTACTTC
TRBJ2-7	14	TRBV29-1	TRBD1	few	CSVVGQGKNYEQYF	TGCAGCGTTGTGGGACAGGGCAAAAACTACGAGCAGTACTTC
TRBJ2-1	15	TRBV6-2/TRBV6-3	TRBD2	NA	CASSWLAGARNEQFF	TGTGCCAGCAGTTGGCTAGCGGGGGCGCGCAATGAGCAGTTCTTC
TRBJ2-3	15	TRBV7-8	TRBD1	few	CASSLQDRGLYTQYF	TGTGCCAGCAGCCTCCAGGACAGGGGTCTGTATACGCAGTATTTT
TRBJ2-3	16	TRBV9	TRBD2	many	CASSLNPSGITDTQYF	TGTGCCAGCAGCCTGAACCCTAGCGGGATCACAGATACGCAGTATTTT
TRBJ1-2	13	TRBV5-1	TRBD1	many	CASSLGQGAGYTF	TGTGCCAGCAGTTTAGGACAGGGGGCCGGCTACACCTTC
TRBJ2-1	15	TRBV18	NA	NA	CASSPRGNSYNEQFF	TGTGCCAGCTCACCGAGGGGGAACTCCTACAATGAGCAGTTCTTC
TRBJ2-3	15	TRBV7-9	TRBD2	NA	CASSLAREGLNTQYF	TGTGCCAGCAGCTTAGCACGGGAGGGCCTAAATACGCAGTATTTT
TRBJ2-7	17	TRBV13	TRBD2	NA	CASSLGRSGGYSYEQYF	TGTGCCAGCAGCTTAGGCCGTAGCGGGGGCTACTCCTACGAGCAGTACTTC
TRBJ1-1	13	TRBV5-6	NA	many	CASSFEAITEAFF	TGTGCCAGCAGCTTTGAGGCTATCACTGAAGCTTTCTTT
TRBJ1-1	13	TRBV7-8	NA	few	CASSLAGPPGAFF	TGTGCCAGCAGCTTAGCGGGGCCCCCCGGAGCTTTCTTT
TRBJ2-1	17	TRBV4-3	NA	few	CASSQDTQGPAYNEQFF	TGCGCCAGCAGCCAAGACACCCAGGGACCAGCCTACAATGAGCAGTTCTTC
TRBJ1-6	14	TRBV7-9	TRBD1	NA	CASSRGQGNYPLHF	TGTGCCAGCAGCAGGGGACAGGGCAATTATCCCCTCCACTTT
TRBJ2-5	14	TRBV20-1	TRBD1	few	CSARGHRGRETQYF	TGCAGTGCTAGGGGCCACAGGGGGCGGGAGACCCAGTACTTC
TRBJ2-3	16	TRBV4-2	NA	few	CASSQAGGERTDTQYF	TGTGCCAGCAGCCAAGCTGGCGGTGAGCGCACAGATACGCAGTATTTT
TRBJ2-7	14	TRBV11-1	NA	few	CASSRLRAAYEQYF	TGTGCCAGCAGCCGTTTGAGGGCAGCTTACGAGCAGTACTTC
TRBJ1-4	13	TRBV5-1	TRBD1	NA	CASSNLGQEKLFF	TGCGCCAGCAGCAATTTGGGACAGGAAAAACTGTTTTTT
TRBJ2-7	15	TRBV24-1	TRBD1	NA	CATSDPWDSRGEQYF	TGTGCCACCAGTGATCCGTGGGACAGCAGGGGCGAGCAGTACTTC
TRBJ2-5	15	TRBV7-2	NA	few	CASRPNRDLQETQYF	TGTGCCAGCAGACCAAACAGGGATCTGCAAGAGACCCAGTACTTC
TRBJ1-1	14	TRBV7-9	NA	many	CASSLHMENTEAFF	TGTGCCAGCAGCTTACATATGGAGAACACTGAAGCTTTCTTT
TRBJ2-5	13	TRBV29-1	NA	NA	CSVGSRDTETQYF	TGCAGCGTTGGTTCCCGAGATACTGAGACCCAGTACTTC
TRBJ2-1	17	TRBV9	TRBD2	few	CASSAPLLAASYNEQFF	TGTGCCAGCAGCGCGCCATTACTAGCGGCCTCCTACAATGAGCAGTTCTTC
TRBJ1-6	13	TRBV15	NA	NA	CATSRGSDLPLHF	TGTGCCACCAGCAGAGGATCGGATTTGCCCCTCCACTTT
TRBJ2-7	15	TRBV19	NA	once	CASSIANRIRYEQYF	TGTGCCAGTAGTATAGCTAACAGGATCCGCTACGAGCAGTACTTC
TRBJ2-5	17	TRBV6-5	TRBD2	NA	CASSYSRASGSRETQYF	TGTGCCAGCAGTTATAGTAGGGCTAGCGGGAGCCGGGAGACCCAGTACTTC
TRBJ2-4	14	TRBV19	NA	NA	CASSIIGEVNIQYF	TGTGCCAGTAGTATAATAGGGGAGGTCAACATTCAGTACTTC
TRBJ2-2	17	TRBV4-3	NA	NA	CASSQVMYSENTGELFF	TGCGCCAGCAGCCAAGTTATGTATTCGGAAAACACCGGGGAGCTGTTTTTT
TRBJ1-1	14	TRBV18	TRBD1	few	CASSLLDRGAEAFF	TGTGCCAGCTCACTGCTGGACAGGGGCGCTGAAGCTTTCTTT
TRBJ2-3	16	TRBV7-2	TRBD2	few	CASSVGRLAGLYTQYF	TGTGCCAGCAGCGTGGGTCGACTAGCGGGATTATATACGCAGTATTTT
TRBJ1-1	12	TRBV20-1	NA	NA	CSIDPSNTEAFF	TGCAGTATCGACCCTTCGAACACTGAAGCTTTCTTT
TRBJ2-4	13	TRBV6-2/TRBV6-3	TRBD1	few	CASSYLGQNIQYF	TGTGCCAGCAGTTACTTGGGACAGAACATTCAGTACTTC